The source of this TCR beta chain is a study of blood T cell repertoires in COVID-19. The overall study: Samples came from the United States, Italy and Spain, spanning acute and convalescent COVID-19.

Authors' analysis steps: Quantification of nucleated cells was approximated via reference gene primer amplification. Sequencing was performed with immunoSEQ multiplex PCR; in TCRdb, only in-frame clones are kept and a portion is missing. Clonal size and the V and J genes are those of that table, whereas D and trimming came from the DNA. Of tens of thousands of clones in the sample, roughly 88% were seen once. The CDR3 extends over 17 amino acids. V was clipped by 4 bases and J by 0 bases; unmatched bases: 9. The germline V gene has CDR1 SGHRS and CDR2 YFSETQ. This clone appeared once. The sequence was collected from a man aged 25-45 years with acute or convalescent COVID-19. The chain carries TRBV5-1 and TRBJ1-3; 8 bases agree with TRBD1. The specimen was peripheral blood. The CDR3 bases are TGCGCCAGCAGCCCGTGGGACAGGAAATCCTCTGGAAACACCATATATTTT. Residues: CASSPWDRKSSGNTIYF.